Below, 23 T cell receptor beta chains from the same sample are listed, as sequenced in a study of T cell responses to AZD1222 COVID-19 vaccine. Only in-frame clones appear in the TCRdb table, and some are missing; sequencing was by immunoSEQ multiplex PCR. This sample has 120,000 to 150,000 clones, with 85% to 95% found just once. This specimen was peripheral blood, taken on day 0 of MenACWY control vaccination. These receptors were taken from an adult in good health.

V gene TRBV28 combines with J gene TRBJ1-2; 7 positions agree with TRBD1. With V trimmed by 6 bases and J by 4 bases, 5 bases remained unmatched. The length of the CDR3 is 13 residues. The germline V gene encodes CDR1 MDHEN and CDR2 SYDVKM. Here the CDR3 reads CASRTGTVYGYTF. CDR3 coding DNA: TGTGCCAGCAGAACCGGGACAGTCTATGGCTACACCTTC.

The V gene is TRBV5-1, the J gene TRBJ1-3, with D tentatively TRBD1 (5 bases). CDR1 and CDR2 (germline): SGHRS, YFSETQ. Between the trimmed V and J ends, which lost 4 bases and 0 bases, there was a span of 11 bases. This CDR3 is built from 15 residues. CDR3: CASSRDPSSGNTIYF. In nucleotides, the CDR3 is TGCGCCAGCAGCAGGGACCCGAGCTCTGGAAACACCATATATTTT.

The chain employs TRBV5-1 and TRBJ1-2; D remains ambiguous. The germline CDR1 and CDR2 sequences are SGHRS and YFSETQ. Trimming removed 0 bases from V and 3 bases from J, with 9 bases in between. The CDR3 spans 14 residues. Written as DNA, the CDR3 is TGCGCCAGCAGCTTGGGAGGTAGTCACTATGGCTACACCTTC. This encodes CASSLGGSHYGYTF.

The V call is TRBV12-3 or TRBV12-4, the J call TRBJ1-1; maybe TRBD1 (5 bases). This CDR3 has 13 amino acids. Deletions cut 7 bases from V and 2 bases from J, with 11 bases between. Here the CDR3 DNA reads TGTGCCAGCAAAACAGGCTTAAACACTGAAGCTTTCTTT. Amino acid sequence: CASKTGLNTEAFF.

The chain couples TRBV5-1 to TRBJ2-7, with 10 bases aligning to TRBD2. After removal of 9 bases from V and 7 bases from J, the junction contained 13 bases not matched to a gene. The CDR3 extends over 14 amino acids. CDR1 SGHRS and CDR2 YFSETQ come from the germline V gene. The CDR3 region is CATAPLAGDEEQYF. In nucleotides, the CDR3 is TGCGCCACCGCTCCCCTAGCGGGAGACGAAGAGCAGTACTTC. Using reference TRBV5-1 and TRBJ2-7 for the parts outside the CDR3, the full variable domain is KAGVTQTPRYLIKTRGQQVTLSCSPISGHRSVSWYQQTPGQGLQFLFEYFSETQRNKGNFPGRFSGRQFSNSRSEMNVSTLELGDSALYLCATAPLAGDEEQYFGPGTRLTVT.

For this clone: A junction boundary mismatches the germline segment, possibly from a read error. The chain is built from TRBV7-9 and TRBJ2-7; D unclear. From germline, CDR1 is SEHNR and CDR2 FQNEAQ (reference sequence). The CDR3 totals 12 residues. For the CDR3, the DNA is TGTGCCAGCAGTAATCACCAGAACTACCCGAGCTTC. Translating gives CASSNHQNYPSF.

The chain links TRBV18 to TRBJ1-2; a weak D match, TRBD1 (6 bases). Germline lookup yields CDR1 KGHSH and CDR2 LQKENI. CDR3 length: 15 residues. V lost 2 bases and J lost 4, with 14 bases in between. The CDR3 sequence: CASSPYTGTGYGYTF. The CDR3, as DNA: TGTGCCAGCTCACCATATACAGGGACGGGCTATGGCTACACCTTC.

This chain links TRBV19 with TRBJ1-1; 9 positions agree with TRBD1. The junction had 10 bases not matched to a gene; V was cut back by 10 bases and J by 4 bases. Germline CDR1 reads LNHDA; CDR2 reads SQIVND (reference sequence). This CDR3 spans 14 amino acids. The CDR3 region is CATMDRGRRTEAFF. The CDR3 coding sequence is TGTGCCACGATGGACAGGGGACGCCGCACTGAAGCTTTCTTT.

The rearrangement joins TRBV12-3 or TRBV12-4 to TRBJ1-4; D perhaps matches TRBD1 (6 bases). Trimming cost V 10 bases and J 8 bases, with 17 bases left between them. The length of the CDR3 is 13 residues. The CDR3 nucleotides are TGTGCCATCCGAGGGGGTTTGCACGAAAAACTGTTTTTT. Amino acids: CAIRGGLHEKLFF.

Only a few counts were recorded for this clone. The chain couples TRBV5-1 to TRBJ2-7; D is possibly TRBD1 or TRBD2 (7 bases each). The CDR3 extends over 14 amino acids. The germline CDR1 and CDR2 sequences are SGHRS and YFSETQ. Deletions cut 4 bases from V and 2 bases from J, with 13 bases between. The CDR3 DNA reads TGCGCCAGCAGCCCCCAGGGGGGGGCCTACGAGCAGTACTTC. It is translated as CASSPQGGAYEQYF. Full variable domain (missing parts from reference TRBV5-1 and TRBJ2-7): KAGVTQTPRYLIKTRGQQVTLSCSPISGHRSVSWYQQTPGQGLQFLFEYFSETQRNKGNFPGRFSGRQFSNSRSEMNVSTLELGDSALYLCASSPQGGAYEQYFGPGTRLTVT.

The V call is TRBV6-2 or TRBV6-3, the J call TRBJ1-1; no definite D call. Trimming took off 0 bases at V and 0 bases at J, with 8 bases between the two ends. Germline assignment: CDR1 MNHEY and CDR2 SVGEGT. The CDR3 runs to 15 residues. The CDR3 loop reads CASSYSGKMNTEAFF. CDR3 DNA sequence: TGTGCCAGCAGTTACTCCGGGAAAATGAACACTGAAGCTTTCTTT.

J is TRBJ1-1 and V is TRBV29-1; D is perhaps TRBD1 (5 bases). CDR1 is SQVTM, CDR2 ANQGSEA, per germline. Trimming cost V 7 bases and J 5 bases, with 14 bases left between them. The CDR3 contains 12 residues. The CDR3 protein is CSGGGEGTEAFF. The CDR3 DNA reads TGCAGCGGGGGGGGAGAGGGAACTGAAGCTTTCTTT. Supplemented by reference TRBV29-1 and TRBJ1-1, the full variable domain reads SAVISQKPSRDICQRGTSLTIQCQVDSQVTMMFWYRQQPGQSLTLIATANQGSEATYESGFVIDKFPISRPNLTFSTLTVSNMSPEDSSIYLCSGGGEGTEAFFGQGTRLTVV.

This clone was observed a few times. V is TRBV3-1 (or the pseudogene TRBV3-2) and J is TRBJ1-1; D may be TRBD1 (5 bases). The CDR3 runs to 16 residues. Germline V gene lookup returns CDR1 LGHDT and CDR2 YNNKEL (reference sequence). Between the trimmed V and J ends, which lost 0 bases and 5 bases, there was a span of 16 bases. The CDR3 DNA is TGTGCCAGCAGCCAAGATATCGGGCAGGGCCGTACTGAAGCTTTCTTT. Amino acid sequence: CASSQDIGQGRTEAFF.

The chain recombines TRBV28 with TRBJ1-6; D is undetermined. The germline V gene encodes CDR1 MDHEN and CDR2 SYDVKM. Between the trimmed V and J ends, which lost 4 bases and 7 bases, there was a span of 14 bases. The CDR3 is 15 amino acids. CDR3 coding DNA: TGTGCCAGCAGTTCGTATGGAGGAAGCAATTCACCCCTCCACTTT. Protein product: CASSSYGGSNSPLHF.

The chain is built from TRBV28 and TRBJ1-1; 8 bases map to TRBD1. With 4 bases clipped from V and 0 bases from J, the junction kept 4 bases outside the gene matches. Per the germline V gene, CDR1 is MDHEN and CDR2 is SYDVKM. CDR3 length: 15 residues. The CDR3 DNA follows: TGTGCCAGCAGTTCCCAGACAGGGGTGAACACTGAAGCTTTCTTT. This encodes CASSSQTGVNTEAFF.

This chain connects TRBV11-2 to TRBJ2-7, with unresolved D. The CDR3 length is 19 residues. Trimming pared 5 bases from V and 4 bases from J, leaving 30 bases between. CDR1 is SGHAT, CDR2 FQNNGV, per germline. The CDR3 protein is CASSPVGRPRGGRTYEQYF. For the CDR3, the DNA is TGTGCCAGCAGCCCCGTTGGCCGGCCCCGAGGTGGCAGAACATACGAGCAGTACTTC.

This clone was seen once. The CDR3 DNA follows: TGTGCCAGCAGCTCGACAGCAAGGGCGGGGGCTGAAGCTTTCTTT. Translating gives CASSSTARAGAEAFF. V and J are TRBV7-2 and TRBJ1-1, with TRBD1 as a possible D gene (5 bases). Germline CDR1 and CDR2: SGHTA and FQGNSA. V shed 4 bases and J shed 6 bases, with 18 bases lying between them. This CDR3 is 15 amino acids long.

The rearrangement joins TRBV5-6 to TRBJ2-3; no clear D. V gave up 0 bases and J gave up 3 bases, with 11 bases separating them. The CDR3 length is 15 residues. Per the germline V gene, CDR1 is SGHDT and CDR2 is YYEEEE. The CDR3: CASSLVASVTDTQYF. The CDR3 DNA reads as TGTGCCAGCAGCTTGGTAGCCTCCGTTACAGATACGCAGTATTTT.

The CDR3 reads CASRRPSGRYSYNEQFF. CDR3 nucleotide sequence: TGTGCCAGCCGCCGACCTAGCGGGAGGTACTCCTACAATGAGCAGTTCTTC. This chain uses TRBV28 with TRBJ2-1; 11 bases are a match to TRBD2. The V gene end was trimmed by 8 bases and the J gene end by 0 bases; junction bases not matched to a gene: 9. The CDR3 consists of 17 residues. The germline CDR1 and CDR2 sequences are MDHEN and SYDVKM.

The chain joins TRBV6-1 to TRBJ1-5, with a possible D match to TRBD1 (5 bases). CDR1 and CDR2 from the germline V gene are MNHNS and SASEGT. Trimming took off 2 bases at V and 7 bases at J, with 12 bases between the two ends. The CDR3 length is 14 residues. The CDR3 protein is CASSENDRRQPQHF. The CDR3 DNA reads as TGTGCCAGCAGTGAAAACGACAGAAGGCAGCCCCAGCATTTT.

This clone was detected once. CDR3 coding DNA: TGTGCCAGCAGCTTAGGATCTTCGGGGGGCTCTTACGAGCAGTACTTC. Amino acids: CASSLGSSGGSYEQYF. This sequence joins TRBV13 and TRBJ2-7; perhaps TRBD2 as D (7 bases). The CDR3 consists of 16 residues. Trimming cost V 0 bases and J 4 bases, with 16 bases left between them. Germline V CDR1 and CDR2: PRHDT, FYEKMQ (reference sequence).

This clone was found once. The chain uses TRBV18 and TRBJ1-2; no reliable D call. The CDR3 runs to 15 residues. Germline loops: CDR1 KGHSH, CDR2 LQKENI. The V end lost 6 bases, the J end lost 5 bases, and 19 bases lay between the germline ends. Here the CDR3 reads CASSGARASFYGYTF. The CDR3 nucleotides are TGTGCCAGCTCGGGCGCGCGGGCTTCTTTTTATGGCTACACCTTC.

The chain's CDR3 is CAWSRVGETQYF. In DNA, the CDR3 is TGTGCCTGGAGCAGGGTGGGGGAGACCCAGTACTTC. The V and J genes are TRBV30 and TRBJ2-5; D possibly corresponds to TRBD1 (5 bases). V dropped 3 bases and J dropped 5 bases, with 10 bases sitting between them. Germline V gene lookup returns CDR1 GTSNPN and CDR2 SVGIG (reference sequence). The CDR3 consists of 12 residues.